These T cell receptor beta chains were read from a single sample in a study of blood T cell repertoires in COVID-19. Repertoires were generated with immunoSEQ multiplex PCR, while TCRdb's copy carries only in-frame clones and drops some. The data contain about 54,000 clones, 91% of them singletons. Specimen: peripheral blood. Source of these receptors: a woman aged 60-70 years with active or convalescent COVID-19. CDR3s include the opening cysteine and the closing phenylalanine or tryptophan. A D gene is named only where the DNA matches it firmly. Clone size is not always given. Where it is, it says once, few, many or a class for expanded clones.

d_gene	j_gene	v_gene	abundance	CDR3nt	CDR3aa
.	TRBJ1-1	TRBV7-9	.	TGTGCCAGCAGCTTCTCAACAGACCCTGAAGCTTTCTTT	CASSFSTDPEAFF
.	TRBJ1-3	TRBV28	.	TGTGCCAGCAGTGAGGGAAACACCATATATTTT	CASSEGNTIYF
.	TRBJ1-1	TRBV5-1	.	TGCGCCAGCAGCTTGGCCAGGATGAACACTGAAGCTTTCTTT	CASSLARMNTEAFF
TRBD1	TRBJ1-5	TRBV19	.	TGTGCCAGTAGTATAGAGCGAACCGGGACAGGGGGTCGAGTCAATCAGCCCCAGCATTTT	CASSIERTGTGGRVNQPQHF
TRBD2	TRBJ2-7	TRBV4-3	.	TGCGCCAGCAGCCAAGGACTAGCGGAAGTCTACGAGCAGTACTTC	CASSQGLAEVYEQYF
.	TRBJ2-2	TRBV7-3	.	TGTGCCAGCAGCCCCGAGATGGACACCGGGGAGCTGTTTTTT	CASSPEMDTGELFF
.	TRBJ2-1	TRBV25-1	.	TGTGCCAGCAGTGAATTTGGAGGTTCCTACAATGAGCAGTTCTTC	CASSEFGGSYNEQFF
.	TRBJ1-2	TRBV7-8	.	TGTGCCAGCAGCTCGGGGTCCAACTATGGCTACACCTTC	CASSSGSNYGYTF
.	TRBJ2-5	TRBV5-1	.	TGCGCCAGCAGCTTGCAGGAAAAAGAGACCCAGTACTTC	CASSLQEKETQYF
.	TRBJ2-1	TRBV20-1	.	TGCAGTGCTGGGCGGGGTGAGCAGTTCTTC	CSAGRGEQFF
TRBD1	TRBJ2-5	TRBV18	few	TGTGCCAGCTCCCGATGGACAGGAGAGGGGGAGACCCAGTACTTC	CASSRWTGEGETQYF
.	TRBJ1-6	TRBV7-9	.	TGTGCCAGCAGCTTATCATTGACAGATTCACCCCTCCACTTT	CASSLSLTDSPLHF
.	TRBJ2-7	TRBV6-1	.	TGTGCCAGCAGTGAATGGCGGGCGTTACCCTACGAGCAGTACTTC	CASSEWRALPYEQYF
TRBD1	TRBJ2-1	TRBV19	.	TGTGCCAGTAGTCCCCAACAGGGGTATGAGCAGTTCTTC	CASSPQQGYEQFF
TRBD1	TRBJ1-6	TRBV15	.	TGTGCCACCAGCAGTCCGGGACAGGGTCCCTATAATTCACCCCTCCACTTT	CATSSPGQGPYNSPLHF
.	TRBJ2-1	TRBV9	.	TGTGCCAGCAGCGTAGCTGGAGGGTCCCACAATGAGCAGTTCTTC	CASSVAGGSHNEQFF
TRBD1	TRBJ1-2	TRBV28	.	TGTGCCAGCAGTTTGCATACGCCGGGACAGATATATGGCTACACCTTC	CASSLHTPGQIYGYTF
.	TRBJ2-3	TRBV11-2	.	TGTGCCAGCAGCTTATTGGTCGGTCTCGGCACAGATACGCAGTATTTT	CASSLLVGLGTDTQYF
.	TRBJ2-5	TRBV6-2/TRBV6-3	.	TGTGCCAGCAGTTCTCAGGAGACCCAGTACTTC	CASSSQETQYF
.	TRBJ1-6	TRBV30	.	TGTGCCTGGAGTAGGCAGGCTAATTCACCCCTCCACTTT	CAWSRQANSPLHF
TRBD2	TRBJ2-3	TRBV24-1	.	TGTGCCACCAGTGAACCCCTTACTAGCGGGGGGGCCCCAGATACGCAGTATTTT	CATSEPLTSGGAPDTQYF